These 20 T cell receptor beta chains were all obtained from the same sample, sequenced in a study of low-dose radiotherapy and immunotherapy resistance in tumors. First-strand cDNA relied on TRAV- and TRBV-specific primers spanning alpha and beta chains. With a V-primer adapter and a constant-region primer, TCRs were amplified for 20 to 25 PCR cycles. In TCRdb, the reads were re-called with MiXCR into one record per CDR3 protein. The sample lists around 9,300 distinct CDR3 sequences; 69% were seen once. Source of these receptors: a human donor with advanced metastatic prostate, ovarian, gallbladder or colorectal cancer (not recorded which). This table probably holds off-target reads from a library built for another chain.

The rearrangement links TRBV7-9 to TRBJ1-1; 9 nucleotides line up with TRBD1. Germline CDR1 SEHNR, CDR2 FQNEAQ (reference sequence). There are 13 residues in the CDR3. Trimming took 6 bases from V and 4 from J; bases not matched to a gene: 3. The CDR3 region is CASRQGAATEAFF. In DNA form, the CDR3 reads TGTGCCAGCAGACAGGGGGCGGCCACTGAAGCTTTCTTT. Using reference TRBV7-9 and TRBJ1-1 for the parts outside the CDR3, the full variable domain is DTGVSQNPRHKITKRGQNVTFRCDPISEHNRLYWYRQTLGQGPEFLTYFQNEAQLEKSRLLSDRFSAERPKGSFSTLEIQRTEQGDSAMYLCASRQGAATEAFFGQGTRLTVV.

The chain combines TRBV20-1 with TRBJ1-5; D is possibly TRBD1 (6 bases). Germline lookup yields CDR1 DFQATT and CDR2 SNEGSKA (reference sequence). The V and J ends lost 6 bases and 1 base respectively, with 16 bases between them. CDR3 length: 15 residues. The CDR3 loop reads CSAREQGMSNQPQHF. The CDR3 DNA sequence: TGCAGTGCCCGAGAACAGGGAATGAGCAATCAGCCCCAGCATTTT.

This clonotype appeared once. The CDR3 nucleotides are TGTGCCAGCAGTGCAGGGTTGTCCGGGGAGCTGTTTTTT. Translating it yields CASSAGLSGELFF. The chain carries TRBV2 and TRBJ2-2, with a tentative D call TRBD1 (5 bases). Deletions cut 4 bases from V and 6 bases from J, with 9 bases between. Germline CDR1 is SNHLY and CDR2 is FYNNEI. This CDR3 contains 13 residues.

This clonotype has only one observation. This chain joins TRBV5-4 and TRBJ1-1, with D possibly matching TRBD1 (5 bases). Germline-derived CDR1 and CDR2 are SGHNT and YYREEE (reference sequence). The CDR3 length is 17 residues. Trimming removed 1 base at V and 2 bases at J, with 18 bases between. Here the CDR3 DNA reads TGTGCCAGCAGCTTGCCGGGCAGCCGGGGCGGTAACACTGAAGCTTTCTTT. Translated: CASSLPGSRGGNTEAFF.

The chain joins TRBV5-1 to TRBJ2-7; no definite D call. The germline V gene encodes CDR1 SGHRS and CDR2 YFSETQ. Between the trimmed V and J ends, which lost 0 bases and 2 bases, there was a span of 12 bases. The CDR3 runs 15 residues. For the CDR3, the DNA is TGCGCCAGCAGCTTGGCCTCCGGGCCAACCTACGAGCAGTACTTC. It encodes CASSLASGPTYEQYF.

With regard to this clonotype: The junction shows a germline mismatch at one end, possibly a read error. The J gene is TRBJ2-7, the V gene TRBV4-1, with 10 bases identical to TRBD2. Germline CDR1 MGHRA, CDR2 YSYEKL. The CDR3 is made up of 13 amino acids. The CDR3 loop reads CASSGGVIAEQYF. The CDR3 nucleotides read TGTGCCAGCAGCGGGGGGGTAATAGCCGAGCAGTACTTC.

The V and J genes are TRBV10-3 and TRBJ2-1; a weak D match, TRBD2 (7 bases). Germline CDR1 reads ENHRY; CDR2 reads SYGVKD. Trimming removed 7 bases from V and 5 bases from J, with 18 bases in between. The CDR3 consists of 15 residues. The CDR3 loop reads CAITKDGGPNNEQFF. Written as DNA, the CDR3 is TGTGCCATCACCAAAGACGGGGGGCCCAACAATGAGCAGTTCTTC.

This chain links TRBV5-1 with TRBJ2-7, with 11 bases lining up with TRBD1. After removal of 4 bases from V and 6 bases from J, the junction contained 6 bases not matched to a gene. From germline, CDR1 is SGHRS and CDR2 YFSETQ. The CDR3 length is 14 residues. This chain's CDR3 is CASSRTGGNGEQYF. In DNA form, the CDR3 reads TGCGCCAGCAGCCGGACAGGGGGCAACGGCGAGCAGTACTTC.

This clonotype was counted a few times. This sequence joins TRBV4-1 and TRBJ2-3, with 7 bases identical to TRBD2. Germline V gene data show CDR1 as MGHRA and CDR2 as YSYEKL. The CDR3 has 15 residues. The trim removed 6 bases at V and 0 bases at J, leaving 6 bases unmatched. The CDR3, as DNA: TGCGCCAGCAGTCCGGGAGGACGTAGCACAGATACGCAGTATTTT. Its translation: CASSPGGRSTDTQYF.

V and J are TRBV20-1 and TRBJ1-1; D not resolved. Trimming removed 1 base from V and 2 bases from J, with 11 bases in between. The CDR3 covers 14 residues. Germline CDR1 is DFQATT and CDR2 is SNEGSKA (reference sequence). The CDR3 DNA follows: TGCAGTGCTAGAGGTTCAGCAGTTAACACTGAAGCTTTCTTT. Its translation: CSARGSAVNTEAFF.

The DNA for the CDR3 is TGTGCCTGGAGTACGACAGGGACTGAAGCTTTCTTT. Its protein product is CAWSTTGTEAFF. The rearrangement links TRBV30 to TRBJ1-1; 7 positions match TRBD1. There are 12 residues in the CDR3. The trim removed 2 bases at V and 5 bases at J, leaving 2 bases unmatched. In germline, CDR1 is GTSNPN, CDR2 SVGIG (reference sequence). Looking up the rest from reference TRBV30 and TRBJ1-1 gives the full variable domain: SQTIHQWPATLVQPVGSPLSLECTVEGTSNPNLYWYRQAAGRGLQLLFYSVGIGQISSEVPQNLSASRPQDRQFILSSKKLLLSDSGFYLCAWSTTGTEAFFGQGTRLTVV.

V is TRBV5-4 and J is TRBJ2-1; the match to TRBD2 covers 11 bases. This CDR3 contains 15 residues. V lost 1 base, J lost 5 bases, and 2 bases stayed unmatched. Germline V gene sequence: CDR1 SGHNT, CDR2 YYREEE (reference sequence). The CDR3 nucleotides read TGTGCCAGCAGCTTGCCACTAGCGGGAGACAATGAGCAGTTCTTC. Residues: CASSLPLAGDNEQFF.

V and J are TRBV2 and TRBJ1-1; possibly TRBD1 for D (5 bases). The CDR3 has 14 amino acids. Germline assignment: CDR1 SNHLY and CDR2 FYNNEI. The ends were cut back, 4 bases at V and 3 bases at J, with 12 bases in the middle. The CDR3, as DNA: TGTGCCAGCAGTGCCCTCGGGGGGGACACTGAAGCTTTCTTT. Its translation: CASSALGGDTEAFF.

The gene calls are TRBV20-1 and TRBJ2-5; 9 nucleotides align to TRBD1. V dropped 3 bases and J dropped 5; count of bases not matched to a gene: 7. This CDR3 has 14 residues. From germline, CDR1 is DFQATT and CDR2 SNEGSKA (reference sequence). The CDR3 protein is CSASPGQGSETQYF. CDR3 nucleotide sequence: TGCAGTGCTAGCCCGGGACAGGGATCGGAGACCCAGTACTTC.

The rearrangement uses TRBV6-1 and TRBJ2-3; D not resolved. V lost 7 bases and J 1 base, leaving 15 bases between the germline ends. The length of the CDR3 is 15 residues. The germline gives CDR1 MNHNS, CDR2 SASEGT. CDR3: CASTSGQVRTDTQYF. The CDR3 DNA reads as TGTGCCAGCACCTCCGGGCAGGTCCGCACAGATACGCAGTATTTT.

In this sample, this clonotype turned up a few times. The rearrangement joins TRBV2 to TRBJ1-5, with D tentatively TRBD1 (5 bases). Germline V gene lookup returns CDR1 SNHLY and CDR2 FYNNEI. The CDR3 has 15 residues. V gave up 6 bases and J gave up 1 base, with 13 bases separating them. CDR3 nucleotides: TGTGCCAGCAGGGGGTCGCGGGGGAGCAATCAGCCCCAGCATTTT. Residues: CASRGSRGSNQPQHF.

The chain joins TRBV24-1 to TRBJ2-5; the D gene is possibly TRBD2 (5 bases). V lost 2 bases to trimming and J lost 4 bases, with 7 bases between them. Per the germline V gene, CDR1 is KGHDR and CDR2 is SFDVKD. The CDR3 is 13 residues long. The DNA for the CDR3 is TGTGCCACCAGTGATTACGGGGTAGAGACCCAGTACTTC. Encoded protein: CATSDYGVETQYF.

V is TRBV20-1 and J is TRBJ1-1; no reliable D call. Germline V gene data show CDR1 as DFQATT and CDR2 as SNEGSKA (reference sequence). V lost 6 bases and J lost 4, with 9 bases in between. The CDR3 has 11 residues. The CDR3: CSALRATEAFF. The CDR3 nucleotides are TGCAGTGCCCTAAGGGCCACTGAAGCTTTCTTT.

This clonotype was found a few times. The CDR3, as DNA: TGTGCCAGTAGTATCGGCTCCTACAATCAGCCCCAGCATTTT. Translation gives CASSIGSYNQPQHF. The V and J genes are TRBV19 and TRBJ1-5; D unresolved. V dropped 3 bases and J dropped 3 bases, with 9 bases sitting between them. There are 14 residues in the CDR3. Germline V CDR1 and CDR2: LNHDA, SQIVND (reference sequence).

The chain employs TRBV30 and TRBJ2-1; no clear D. This CDR3 region has 13 residues. V was shortened by 2 bases and J by 0 bases, with 5 bases between the two germline ends. CDR1 is GTSNPN and CDR2 is SVGIG in the germline V gene (reference sequence). The chain's CDR3 is CAWSTDSYNEQFF. Written as DNA, the CDR3 is TGTGCCTGGAGTACGGACTCCTACAATGAGCAGTTCTTC.